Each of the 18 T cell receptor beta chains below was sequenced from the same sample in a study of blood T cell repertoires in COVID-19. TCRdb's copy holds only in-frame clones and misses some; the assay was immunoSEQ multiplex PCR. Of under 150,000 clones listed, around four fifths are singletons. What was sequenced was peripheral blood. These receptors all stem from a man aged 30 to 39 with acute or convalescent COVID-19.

CDR3 bases: TGTGCCAGCAGTGAGAGGGCATTAGGCTCCTATAATTCACCCCTCCACTTT. This encodes CASSERALGSYNSPLHF. The chain recombines TRBV2 with TRBJ1-6; D gene uncertain. The CDR3 spans 17 residues. Germline V lookup: CDR1 SNHLY, CDR2 FYNNEI. V lost 3 bases to trimming and J lost 0 bases, with 12 bases between them.

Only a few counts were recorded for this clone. The CDR3: CASRKKGGEDEKLFF. The CDR3, as DNA: TGTGCCAGTAGAAAAAAGGGGGGGGAAGATGAAAAACTGTTTTTT. The chain couples TRBV19 to TRBJ1-4, with D perhaps matching TRBD1 (6 bases). The length of the CDR3 is 15 residues. Germline assignment: CDR1 LNHDA and CDR2 SQIVND (reference sequence). The V end lost 6 bases, the J end lost 6 bases, and 17 bases lay between the germline ends.

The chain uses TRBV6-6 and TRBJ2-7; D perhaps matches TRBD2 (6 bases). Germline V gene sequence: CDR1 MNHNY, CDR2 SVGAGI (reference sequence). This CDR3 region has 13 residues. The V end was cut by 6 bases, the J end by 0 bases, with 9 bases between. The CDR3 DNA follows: TGTGCCAGCAGAAGGGACTCCTCCTACGAGCAGTACGTC. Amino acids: CASRRDSSYEQYV.

Written as DNA, the CDR3 is TGTGCCAGCAGCTCCACACCAGGACTGGGCCTGGGCTACACCTTC. It codes for CASSSTPGLGLGYTF. The chain employs TRBV3-1 (or the pseudogene TRBV3-2) and TRBJ1-2; D call uncertain. The CDR3 has 15 residues. Deletions cut 5 bases from V and 8 bases from J, with 21 bases between. The germline gives CDR1 LGHDT, CDR2 YNNKEL (reference sequence).

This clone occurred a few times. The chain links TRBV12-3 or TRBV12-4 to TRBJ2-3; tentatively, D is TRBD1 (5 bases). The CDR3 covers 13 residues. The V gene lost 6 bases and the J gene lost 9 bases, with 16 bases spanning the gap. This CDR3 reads CASRPHLGHTQYF. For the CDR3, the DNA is TGTGCCAGCAGACCTCATCTGGGGCACACGCAGTATTTT.

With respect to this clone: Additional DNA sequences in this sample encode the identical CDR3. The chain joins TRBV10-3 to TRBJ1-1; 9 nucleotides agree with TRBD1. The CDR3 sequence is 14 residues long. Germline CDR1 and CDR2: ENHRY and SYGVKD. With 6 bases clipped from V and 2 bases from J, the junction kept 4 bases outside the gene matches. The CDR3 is CAISGGQGNTEAFF. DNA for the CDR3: TGTGCCATCAGCGGGGGACAGGGCAACACTGAAGCTTTCTTT.

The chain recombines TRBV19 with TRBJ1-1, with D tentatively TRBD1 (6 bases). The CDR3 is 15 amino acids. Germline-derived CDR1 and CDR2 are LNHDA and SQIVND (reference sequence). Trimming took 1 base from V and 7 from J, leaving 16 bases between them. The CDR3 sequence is CASSIGPTGRIEAFF. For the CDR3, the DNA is TGTGCCAGTAGTATAGGCCCAACAGGGAGAATTGAAGCTTTCTTT.

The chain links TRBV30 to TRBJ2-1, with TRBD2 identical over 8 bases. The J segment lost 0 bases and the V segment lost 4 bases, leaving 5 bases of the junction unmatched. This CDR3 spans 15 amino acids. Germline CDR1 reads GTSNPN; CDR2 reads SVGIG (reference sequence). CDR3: CAWTGRGGSYNEQFF. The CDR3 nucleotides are TGTGCCTGGACAGGCCGGGGGGGCTCCTACAATGAGCAGTTCTTC. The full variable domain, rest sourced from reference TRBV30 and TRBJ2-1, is SQTIHQWPATLVQPVGSPLSLECTVEGTSNPNLYWYRQAAGRGLQLLFYSVGIGQISSEVPQNLSASRPQDRQFILSSKKLLLSDSGFYLCAWTGRGGSYNEQFFGPGTRLTVL.

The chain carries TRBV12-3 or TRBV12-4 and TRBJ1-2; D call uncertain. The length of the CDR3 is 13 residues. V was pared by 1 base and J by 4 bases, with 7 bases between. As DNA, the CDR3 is TGTGCCAGCAGTTTAGTCCCGTCCTATGGCTACACCTTC. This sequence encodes CASSLVPSYGYTF.

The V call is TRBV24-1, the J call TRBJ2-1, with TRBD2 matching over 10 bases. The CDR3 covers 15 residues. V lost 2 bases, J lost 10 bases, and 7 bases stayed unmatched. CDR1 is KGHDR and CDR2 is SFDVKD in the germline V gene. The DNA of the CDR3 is TGTGCCACCAGTGATTCCAGCGGGGGGGCCGAAGAGCAGTTCTTC. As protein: CATSDSSGGAEEQFF.

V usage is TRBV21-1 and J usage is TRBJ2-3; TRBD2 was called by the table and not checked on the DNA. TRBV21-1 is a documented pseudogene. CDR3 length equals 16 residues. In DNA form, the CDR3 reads TGTGCCAGCAGCCCATGCTCCGGGGAAAACTCAGATACGCAGTATTTT. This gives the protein CASSPCSGENSDTQYF.

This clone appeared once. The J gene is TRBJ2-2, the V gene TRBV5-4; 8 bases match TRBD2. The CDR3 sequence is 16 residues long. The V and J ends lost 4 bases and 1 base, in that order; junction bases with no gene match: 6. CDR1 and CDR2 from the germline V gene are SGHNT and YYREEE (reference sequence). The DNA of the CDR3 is TGTGCCAGCAGCCCACCGGGACTAGGGAACACCGGGGAGCTGTTTTTT. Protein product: CASSPPGLGNTGELFF.

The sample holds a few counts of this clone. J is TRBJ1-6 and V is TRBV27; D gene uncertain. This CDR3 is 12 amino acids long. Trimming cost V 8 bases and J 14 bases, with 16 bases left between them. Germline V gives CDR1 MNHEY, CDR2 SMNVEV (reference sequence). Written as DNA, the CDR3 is TGTGCCAGCCGCGAGGGAGGGTTCACCCTCCACTTT. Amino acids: CASREGGFTLHF.

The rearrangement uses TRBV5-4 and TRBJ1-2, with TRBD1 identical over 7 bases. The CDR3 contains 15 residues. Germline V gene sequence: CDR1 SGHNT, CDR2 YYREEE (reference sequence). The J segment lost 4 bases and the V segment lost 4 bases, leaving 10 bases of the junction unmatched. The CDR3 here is CASSTNRQGPYGYTF. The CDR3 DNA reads TGTGCCAGCAGCACTAATCGACAGGGACCCTATGGCTACACCTTC.

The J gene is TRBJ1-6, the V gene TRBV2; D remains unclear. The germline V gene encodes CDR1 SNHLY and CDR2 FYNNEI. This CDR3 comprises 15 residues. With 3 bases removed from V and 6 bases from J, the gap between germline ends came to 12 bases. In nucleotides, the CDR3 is TGTGCCAGCAGTGAGGGCCCGGAGGGTAATTCACCCCTCCACTTT. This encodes CASSEGPEGNSPLHF.

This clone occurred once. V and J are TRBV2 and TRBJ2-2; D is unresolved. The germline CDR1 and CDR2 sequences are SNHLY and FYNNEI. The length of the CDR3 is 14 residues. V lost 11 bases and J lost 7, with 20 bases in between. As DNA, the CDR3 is TGTGCCGGATCGATTGCCCCTTCAGGCGGGGAGCTGTTTTTT. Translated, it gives CAGSIAPSGGELFF.

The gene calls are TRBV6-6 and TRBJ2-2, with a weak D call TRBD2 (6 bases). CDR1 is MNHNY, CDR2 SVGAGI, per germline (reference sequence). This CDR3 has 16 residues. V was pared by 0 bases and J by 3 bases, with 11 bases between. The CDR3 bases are TGTGCCAGCAGTTACTCTCTAGCGATAGACACCGGGGAGCTGTTTTTT. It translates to CASSYSLAIDTGELFF.

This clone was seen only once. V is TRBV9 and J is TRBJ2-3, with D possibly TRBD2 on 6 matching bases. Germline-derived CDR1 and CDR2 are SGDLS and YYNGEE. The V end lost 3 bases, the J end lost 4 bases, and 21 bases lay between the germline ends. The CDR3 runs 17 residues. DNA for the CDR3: TGTGCCAGCAGCGAGCACGGGGGACCTACCGTAGCAGATACGCAGTATTTT. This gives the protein CASSEHGGPTVADTQYF.